By share, the clone carrying this T cell receptor beta chain counts as medium-sized. The antigen remains unidentified. The record originates from a study of breast tumors, draining lymph nodes, adjacent tissues. General study results and limits: Tumor T cell lymph node origin was a supported hypothesis, not proven. Tumors had less TCR diversity than lymph nodes, more than nontumor tissue. Tumor and nontumor repertoires were significantly more similar in luminal-like than in basal-like breast cancer. Data fit most tumor T cells coming from lymph node, expanding in tumor.

TCRdb ran MiXCR on the multiplex PCR reads and lists one entry per CDR3 protein. The sample lists approximately 7,600 distinct CDR3 sequences; about 74% were seen once. Per the germline V gene, CDR1 is LNHDA and CDR2 is SQIVND (reference sequence). Trimming took off 5 bases at V and 6 bases at J, with 20 bases between the two ends. This CDR3 has 17 amino acids. The chain links TRBV19 to TRBJ1-6; D might be TRBD1 (5 bases). The source is a female donor with breast cancer. Some clones in this sample may be carry-over from other donors' samples. The sequenced sample was tumor-adjacent breast tissue. The CDR3 is CASSARQSNTINSPLHF. CDR3 DNA sequence: TGTGCCAGTAGTGCTAGACAGAGCAATACAATTAATTCACCCCTCCACTTT.